Sequencing of this T cell receptor (beta chain) was carried out in a study of CD8 T cells in Susac syndrome. The study's findings and limits: The CD4+ T cell repertoires of Susac syndrome were found to show no clonal expansion.

The germline V gene has CDR1 DFQATT and CDR2 SNEGSKA (reference sequence). Deletions cut 6 bases from V and 0 bases from J, with 11 bases between. This CDR3 is built from 13 residues. A quantity of about 0.45 to 1 ug RNA underwent reverse transcription using random hexamers. Amplification of TCR beta CDR3 across 54 Vbeta and 13 Jbeta was performed with immunoSEQ multiplex PCR. TCRdb re-called the immunoSEQ multiplex PCR reads through MiXCR, storing one row per CDR3 protein. The sample records 160,000 or so distinct CDR3 sequences, approximately 94% being singletons. TEMRA cells were FACS-enriched and CD8+ and CD4+ T cells negatively isolated. Turning to this clonotype: Its antigen is not known.

The rearrangement uses TRBV20-1 and TRBJ2-5; D is unresolved. The sequence was obtained from a human donor with Susac syndrome. Sequenced material: CD4+ T cells from PBMCs. The CDR3 DNA reads TGCAGTGCCCGCCTAACTCACCAAGAGACCCAGTACTTC. Translated: CSARLTHQETQYF.